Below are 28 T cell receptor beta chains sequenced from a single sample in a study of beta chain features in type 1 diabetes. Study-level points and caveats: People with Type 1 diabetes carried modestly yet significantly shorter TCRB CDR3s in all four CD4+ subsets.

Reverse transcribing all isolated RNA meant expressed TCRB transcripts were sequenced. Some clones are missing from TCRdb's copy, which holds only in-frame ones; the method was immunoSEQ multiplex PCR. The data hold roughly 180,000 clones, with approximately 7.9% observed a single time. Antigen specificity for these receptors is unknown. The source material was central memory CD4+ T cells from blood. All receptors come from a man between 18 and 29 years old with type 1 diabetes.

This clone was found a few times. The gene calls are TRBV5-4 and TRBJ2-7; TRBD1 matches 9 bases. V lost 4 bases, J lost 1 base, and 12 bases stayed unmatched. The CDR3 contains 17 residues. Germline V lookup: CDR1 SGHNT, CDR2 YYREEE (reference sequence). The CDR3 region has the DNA TGTGCCAGCAGCCCTGGCGGACAGGGGTTTCCATCCTACGAGCAGTACTTC. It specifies CASSPGGQGFPSYEQYF.

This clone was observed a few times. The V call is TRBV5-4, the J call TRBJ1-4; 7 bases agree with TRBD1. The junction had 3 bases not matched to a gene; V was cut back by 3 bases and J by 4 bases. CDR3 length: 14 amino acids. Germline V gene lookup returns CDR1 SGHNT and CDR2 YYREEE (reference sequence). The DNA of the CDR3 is TGTGCCAGCAGCTCAGACAGGGTTAATGAAAAACTGTTTTTT. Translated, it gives CASSSDRVNEKLFF. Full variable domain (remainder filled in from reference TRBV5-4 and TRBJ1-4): ETGVTQSPTHLIKTRGQQVTLRCSSQSGHNTVSWYQQALGQGPQFIFQYYREEENGRGNFPPRFSGLQFPNYSSELNVNALELDDSALYLCASSSDRVNEKLFFGSGTQLSVL.

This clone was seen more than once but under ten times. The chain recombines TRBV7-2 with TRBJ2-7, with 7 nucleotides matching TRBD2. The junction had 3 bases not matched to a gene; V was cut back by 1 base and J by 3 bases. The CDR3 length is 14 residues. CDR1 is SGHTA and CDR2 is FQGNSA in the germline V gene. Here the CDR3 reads CASSLGGSRYEQYF. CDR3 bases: TGTGCCAGCAGCTTAGGCGGGAGTCGCTACGAGCAGTACTTC.

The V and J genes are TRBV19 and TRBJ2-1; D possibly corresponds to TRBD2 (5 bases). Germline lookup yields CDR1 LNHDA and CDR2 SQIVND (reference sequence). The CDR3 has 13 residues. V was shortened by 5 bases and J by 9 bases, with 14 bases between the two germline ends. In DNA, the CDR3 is TGTGCCAGTAGTCTCAATCCTAGCAGTGAGCAGTTCTTC. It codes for CASSLNPSSEQFF.

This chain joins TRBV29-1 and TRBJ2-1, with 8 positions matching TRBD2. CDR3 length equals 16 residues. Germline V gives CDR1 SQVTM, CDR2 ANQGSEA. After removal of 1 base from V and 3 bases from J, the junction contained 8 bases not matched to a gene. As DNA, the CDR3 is TGCAGCGTTGAAGGGGCACGGGGGGGGAACTACAATGAGCAGTTCTTC. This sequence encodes CSVEGARGGNYNEQFF.

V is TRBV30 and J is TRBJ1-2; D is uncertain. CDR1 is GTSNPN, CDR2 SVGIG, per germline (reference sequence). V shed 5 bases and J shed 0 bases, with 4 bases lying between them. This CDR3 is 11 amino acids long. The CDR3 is CAWQANYGYTF. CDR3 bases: TGTGCCTGGCAGGCTAACTATGGCTACACCTTC. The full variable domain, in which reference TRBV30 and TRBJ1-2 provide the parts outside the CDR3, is SQTIHQWPATLVQPVGSPLSLECTVEGTSNPNLYWYRQAAGRGLQLLFYSVGIGQISSEVPQNLSASRPQDRQFILSSKKLLLSDSGFYLCAWQANYGYTFGSGTRLTVV.

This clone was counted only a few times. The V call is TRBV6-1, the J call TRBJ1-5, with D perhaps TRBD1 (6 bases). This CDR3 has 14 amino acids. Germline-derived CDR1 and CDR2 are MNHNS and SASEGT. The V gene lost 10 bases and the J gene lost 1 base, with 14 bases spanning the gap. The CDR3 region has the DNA TGTGCCACACGAGCAGGGGTGAGCAATCAGCCCCAGCATTTT. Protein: CATRAGVSNQPQHF.

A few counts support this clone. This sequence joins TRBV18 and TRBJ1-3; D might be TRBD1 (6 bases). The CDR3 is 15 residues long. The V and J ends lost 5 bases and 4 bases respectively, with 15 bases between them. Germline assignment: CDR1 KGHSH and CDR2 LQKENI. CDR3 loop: CASSDETGSGNTIYF. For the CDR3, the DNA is TGTGCCAGCTCAGACGAAACAGGGTCGGGAAACACCATATATTTT. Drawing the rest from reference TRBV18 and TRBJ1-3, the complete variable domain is NAGVMQNPRHLVRRRGQEARLRCSPMKGHSHVYWYRQLPEEGLKFMVYLQKENIIDESGMPKERFSAEFPKEGPSILRIQQVVRGDSAAYFCASSDETGSGNTIYFGEGSWLTVV.

The CDR3: CATRGKASGAGELFF. The CDR3 nucleotides read TGTGCCACCAGAGGCAAGGCTAGCGGGGCCGGGGAGCTGTTTTTT. The genes are TRBV15 and TRBJ2-2; 9 positions agree with TRBD2. The germline V gene has CDR1 LNHNV and CDR2 YYDKDF (reference sequence). The CDR3 runs to 15 residues. V was pared by 6 bases and J by 6 bases, with 8 bases of the junction left unmatched.

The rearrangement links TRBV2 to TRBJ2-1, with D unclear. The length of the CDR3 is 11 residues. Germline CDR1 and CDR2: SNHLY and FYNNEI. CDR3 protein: CGAGSYNEQFF. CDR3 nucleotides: TGTGGCGCTGGCTCCTACAATGAGCAGTTCTTC.

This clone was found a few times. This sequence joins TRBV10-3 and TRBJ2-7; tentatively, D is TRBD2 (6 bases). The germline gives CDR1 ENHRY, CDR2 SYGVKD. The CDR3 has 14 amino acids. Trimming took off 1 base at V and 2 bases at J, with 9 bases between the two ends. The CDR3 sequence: CAISEWDLTYEQYF. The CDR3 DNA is TGTGCCATCAGTGAGTGGGACTTGACCTACGAGCAGTACTTC.

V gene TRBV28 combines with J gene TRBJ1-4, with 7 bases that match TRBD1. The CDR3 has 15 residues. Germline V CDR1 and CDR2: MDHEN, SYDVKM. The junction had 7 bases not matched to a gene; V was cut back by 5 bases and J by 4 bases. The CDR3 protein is CASSVGTAYNEKLFF. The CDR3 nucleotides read TGTGCCAGCAGTGTCGGGACAGCGTATAATGAAAAACTGTTTTTT.

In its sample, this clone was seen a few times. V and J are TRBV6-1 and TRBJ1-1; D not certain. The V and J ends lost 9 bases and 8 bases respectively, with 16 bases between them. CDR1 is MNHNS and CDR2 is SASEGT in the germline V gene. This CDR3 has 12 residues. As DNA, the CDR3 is TGTGCCAGTTTAGGATCCTACTACGAAGCTTTCTTT. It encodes CASLGSYYEAFF.

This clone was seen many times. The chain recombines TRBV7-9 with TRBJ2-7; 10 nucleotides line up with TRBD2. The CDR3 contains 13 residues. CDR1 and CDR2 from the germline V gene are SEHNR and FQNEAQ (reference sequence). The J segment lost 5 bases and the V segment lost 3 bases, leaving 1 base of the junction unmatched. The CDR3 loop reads CASSFLAGDEQYF. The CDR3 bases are TGTGCCAGCAGCTTCCTAGCGGGAGACGAGCAGTACTTC.

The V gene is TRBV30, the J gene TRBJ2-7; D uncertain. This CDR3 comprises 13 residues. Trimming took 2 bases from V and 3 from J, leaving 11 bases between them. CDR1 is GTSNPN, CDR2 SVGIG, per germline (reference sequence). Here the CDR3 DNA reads TGTGCCTGGAGTACCCCCCCGAGCTACGAGCAGTACTTC. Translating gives CAWSTPPSYEQYF.

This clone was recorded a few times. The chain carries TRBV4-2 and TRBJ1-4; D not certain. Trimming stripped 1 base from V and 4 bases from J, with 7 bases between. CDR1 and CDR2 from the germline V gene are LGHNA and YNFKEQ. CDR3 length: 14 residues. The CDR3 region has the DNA TGTGCCAGCAGCCAAGGGAGGAATAATGAAAAACTGTTTTTT. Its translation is CASSQGRNNEKLFF.

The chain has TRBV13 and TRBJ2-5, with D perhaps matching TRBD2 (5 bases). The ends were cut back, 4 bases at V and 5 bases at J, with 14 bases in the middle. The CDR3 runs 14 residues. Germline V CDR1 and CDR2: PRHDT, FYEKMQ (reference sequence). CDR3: CASSSRLAGETQYF. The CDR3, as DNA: TGTGCCAGCAGCTCGCGCCTAGCTGGGGAGACCCAGTACTTC.

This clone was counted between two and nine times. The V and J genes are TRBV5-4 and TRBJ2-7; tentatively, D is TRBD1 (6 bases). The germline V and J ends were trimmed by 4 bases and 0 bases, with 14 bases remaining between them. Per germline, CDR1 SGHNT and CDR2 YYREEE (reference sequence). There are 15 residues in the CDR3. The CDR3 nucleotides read TGTGCCAGCAGCCGCGCCGCGGACAGCTCCTACGAGCAGTACTTC. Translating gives CASSRAADSSYEQYF.

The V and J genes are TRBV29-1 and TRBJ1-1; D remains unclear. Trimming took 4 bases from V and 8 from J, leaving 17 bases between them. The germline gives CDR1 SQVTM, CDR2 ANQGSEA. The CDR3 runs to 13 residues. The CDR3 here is CSVGSTRAAEAFF. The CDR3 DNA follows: TGCAGCGTTGGCTCAACTAGGGCTGCAGAAGCTTTCTTT.

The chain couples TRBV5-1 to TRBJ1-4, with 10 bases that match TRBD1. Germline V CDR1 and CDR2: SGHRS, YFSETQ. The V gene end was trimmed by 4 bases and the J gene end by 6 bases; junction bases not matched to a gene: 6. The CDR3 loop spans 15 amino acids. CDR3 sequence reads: CASSGTGTGDEKLFF. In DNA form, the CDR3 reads TGCGCCAGCAGCGGGACCGGGACAGGGGATGAAAAACTGTTTTTT.

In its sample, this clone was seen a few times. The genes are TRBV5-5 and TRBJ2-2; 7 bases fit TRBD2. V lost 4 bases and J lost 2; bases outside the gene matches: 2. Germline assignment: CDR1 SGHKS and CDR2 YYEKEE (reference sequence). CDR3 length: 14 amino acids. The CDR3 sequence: CASSLADNTGELFF. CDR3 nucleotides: TGTGCCAGCAGCCTAGCGGATAACACCGGGGAGCTGTTTTTT. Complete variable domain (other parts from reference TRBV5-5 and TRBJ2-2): DAGVTQSPTHLIKTRGQQVTLRCSPISGHKSVSWYQQVLGQGPQFIFQYYEKEERGRGNFPDRFSARQFPNYSSELNVNALLLGDSALYLCASSLADNTGELFFGEGSRLTVL.

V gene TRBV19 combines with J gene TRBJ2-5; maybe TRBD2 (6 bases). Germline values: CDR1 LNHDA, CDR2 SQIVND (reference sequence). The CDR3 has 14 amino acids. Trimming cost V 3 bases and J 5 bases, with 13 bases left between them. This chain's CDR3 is CASSMRGAGETQYF. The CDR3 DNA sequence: TGTGCCAGTAGTATGCGGGGCGCGGGGGAGACCCAGTACTTC.

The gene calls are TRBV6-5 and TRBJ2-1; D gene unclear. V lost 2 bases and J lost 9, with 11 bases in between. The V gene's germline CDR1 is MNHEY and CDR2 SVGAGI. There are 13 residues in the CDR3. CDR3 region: CASSYPTPSEQFF. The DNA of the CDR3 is TGTGCCAGCAGTTACCCAACGCCGAGTGAGCAGTTCTTC.

DNA of the CDR3: TGTGCCAGCTCCAACGGACAGGGGACCGGGGAGCTGTTTTTT. As protein: CASSNGQGTGELFF. The rearrangement uses TRBV7-9 and TRBJ2-2; 9 bases line up with TRBD1. The germline gives CDR1 SEHNR, CDR2 FQNEAQ (reference sequence). The junction had 6 bases not matched to a gene; V was cut back by 8 bases and J by 5 bases. The CDR3 loop spans 14 amino acids.

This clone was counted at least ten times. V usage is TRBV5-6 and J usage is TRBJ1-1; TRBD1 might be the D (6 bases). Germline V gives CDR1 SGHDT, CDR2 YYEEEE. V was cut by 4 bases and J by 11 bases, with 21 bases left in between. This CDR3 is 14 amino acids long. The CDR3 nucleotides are TGTGCCAGCAGCCCCATGACAGGAGCCCAAAGGGCTTTCTTT. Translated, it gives CASSPMTGAQRAFF.

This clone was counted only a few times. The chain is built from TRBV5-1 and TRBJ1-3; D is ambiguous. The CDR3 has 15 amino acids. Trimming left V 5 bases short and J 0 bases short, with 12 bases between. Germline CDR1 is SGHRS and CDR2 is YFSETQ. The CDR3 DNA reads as TGCGCCAGCAGGTCGACGGGAATCTCTGGAAACACCATATATTTT. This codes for CASRSTGISGNTIYF. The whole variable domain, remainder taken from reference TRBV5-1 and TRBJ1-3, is KAGVTQTPRYLIKTRGQQVTLSCSPISGHRSVSWYQQTPGQGLQFLFEYFSETQRNKGNFPGRFSGRQFSNSRSEMNVSTLELGDSALYLCASRSTGISGNTIYFGEGSWLTVV.

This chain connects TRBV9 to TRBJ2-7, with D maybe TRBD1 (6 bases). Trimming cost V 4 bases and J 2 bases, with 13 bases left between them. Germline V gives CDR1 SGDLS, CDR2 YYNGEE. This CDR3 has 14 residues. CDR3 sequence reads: CASSLTDSPYEQYF. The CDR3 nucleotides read TGTGCCAGCAGCCTGACGGACAGCCCCTACGAGCAGTACTTC.

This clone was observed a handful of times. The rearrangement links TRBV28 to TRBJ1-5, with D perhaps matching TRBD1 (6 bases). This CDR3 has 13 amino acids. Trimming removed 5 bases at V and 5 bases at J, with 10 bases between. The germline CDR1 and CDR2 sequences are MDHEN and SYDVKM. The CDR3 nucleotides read TGTGCCAGCAGTCCAGGGGCATATCAGCCCCAGCATTTT. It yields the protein CASSPGAYQPQHF.